The rows below give T cell receptor beta chains drawn from one sample of a study of identifying expanded T cells in peripheral blood. Profiled with immunoSEQ multiplex PCR; TCRdb holds only in-frame clones, not every one. The sample holds about 110,000 clones, around 89% seen once. The specimen sequenced was blood. The source is a person aged 18 to 75 in good health. CDR3s include the opening cysteine and the closing phenylalanine or tryptophan. Only part of the rows carry a size: once, few, many, or a class if the clone is expanded.

V	J	size	CDR3
TRBV2	TRBJ2-1	.	CASRWTSGIREQFF
TRBV7-9	TRBJ1-1	.	CASSLQNSERWAFF
TRBV11-2	TRBJ2-7	.	CASSLGGLAGDKQYF
TRBV18	TRBJ1-1	.	CASSPGPGPPEAFF
TRBV10-2	TRBJ1-2	.	CASSEGDLANYGYTF
TRBV28	TRBJ1-1	few	CRISGLMNTEAFF
TRBV19	TRBJ2-3	.	CASSILGETQYF
TRBV15	TRBJ2-5	.	CATSIGQLQETQYF
TRBV4-2	TRBJ2-7	.	CASSQEMGSGGGRYEQYF
TRBV5-8	TRBJ2-2	.	CASSLERGDTGELFF
TRBV5-1	TRBJ2-7	.	CASSLESNRDWAYEQYF
TRBV28	TRBJ2-5	few	CASSSLAGGLETQYF
TRBV21-1	TRBJ1-2	.	CASSVGTLSNYGYTF
TRBV6-1	TRBJ2-7	.	CASSDGTSEYSYEQYF
TRBV29-1	TRBJ2-7	.	CSVEKVGQGKSYEQYF
TRBV2	TRBJ2-3	.	CASSLQARREGRDTQYF
TRBV2	TRBJ1-2	.	CASSTGTLNYGYTF
TRBV21-1	TRBJ2-1	.	CARGWRLRAGWFNEQFF
TRBV2	.	.	CASSDRQRGYEQYF
TRBV9	TRBJ1-2	.	CASTRTDSNYGYTF
TRBV7-3	TRBJ2-1	once	CASSLTGVGQGESEQFF
TRBV27	TRBJ2-7	.	CASSLSGWSGRDSYEQYF
TRBV30	TRBJ1-1	.	CAWRKGAGGTEAFF
TRBV7-2	TRBJ2-2	.	CASSPPGLAGKAGELFF
TRBV7-2	TRBJ2-7	.	CASSSQIGDASSYEQYF
TRBV16	TRBJ2-5	.	CASSQSVEETQYF
TRBV5-1	TRBJ2-1	.	CASSLRAGRDNEQFF
TRBV6-5	TRBJ1-2	few	CATGDREGYGYTF
TRBV7-2	TRBJ2-1	.	CASSLVGASGRYNEQFF
TRBV7-9	TRBJ2-1	.	CASSSGTGSPFEQFF
TRBV9	TRBJ2-7	.	CASSVGRGMNEQYF
TRBV27	TRBJ2-1	.	CASRTARLAGQSGSSYNEQFF
TRBV18	TRBJ1-1	.	CASSPRTGLDTEAFF
TRBV5-1	TRBJ2-7	.	CASSTAGDSYEQYF
TRBV7-2	TRBJ1-2	.	CASSSQDRGYGYTF
TRBV5-6	TRBJ1-3	.	CASSLRVGGIISGNTIYF
TRBV9	TRBJ2-7	.	CASSPDPLTYEQYF
TRBV18	TRBJ1-1	few	CASSGGYTEAFF
TRBV11-3	TRBJ2-1	.	CASSLRAGESSYNEQFF
TRBV7-8	TRBJ1-4	.	CASSSAALREKLFF
TRBV7-9	TRBJ1-2	.	CASSLTGGYGYTF
TRBV7-2	TRBJ2-7	.	CASSLGGPIYEQYF